Below, 2 T cell receptor beta chains from the same sample are listed, as sequenced in a study of blood T cells in healthy people across ages (dated by TCRdb to between 2014 and 2017). Libraries came from 5' RACE. The instrument given in TCRdb is Illumina HiSeq 2500. The second PCR ran for roughly 7 to 12 cycles and used a J-beta primer mix along with a sample-barcoded 5' primer. TCRdb reworked the public reads: Q25 trimming with fastp, MiXCR clone assembly, productive beta chains retained. Rows merge per CDR3 protein into single entries with the most common DNA and genes. The sample table shows 700,000 to 950,000 distinct CDR3 sequences, and roughly 44% are seen once. Around a fifth of the sample rests with the top ten. Source material: blood. Receptor source: a woman aged 60 to 75 in good health.

The gene calls are TRBV12-3 or TRBV12-4 and TRBJ2-3, with TRBD2 identical over 9 bases. V shed 6 bases and J 5 bases; nucleotides not matched to a gene: 0. The CDR3 totals 12 residues. The CDR3: CASRLAGDTQYF. The CDR3 DNA is TGTGCCAGCAGACTAGCGGGAGATACGCAGTATTTT.

Of note for this clonotype: An end of the junction does not agree with germline; a read error may underlie this. The chain is built from TRBV15 and TRBJ1-2; a weak D match, TRBD1 (6 bases). The CDR3 runs to 17 residues. Germline V gene lookup returns CDR1 LNHNV and CDR2 YYDKDF (reference sequence). The CDR3 bases are TGTGCCACCAGCAGAGATTGCGGACAGCCCTTCTTCTATGACTACACCTTC. Translation: CATSRDCGQPFFYDYTF.